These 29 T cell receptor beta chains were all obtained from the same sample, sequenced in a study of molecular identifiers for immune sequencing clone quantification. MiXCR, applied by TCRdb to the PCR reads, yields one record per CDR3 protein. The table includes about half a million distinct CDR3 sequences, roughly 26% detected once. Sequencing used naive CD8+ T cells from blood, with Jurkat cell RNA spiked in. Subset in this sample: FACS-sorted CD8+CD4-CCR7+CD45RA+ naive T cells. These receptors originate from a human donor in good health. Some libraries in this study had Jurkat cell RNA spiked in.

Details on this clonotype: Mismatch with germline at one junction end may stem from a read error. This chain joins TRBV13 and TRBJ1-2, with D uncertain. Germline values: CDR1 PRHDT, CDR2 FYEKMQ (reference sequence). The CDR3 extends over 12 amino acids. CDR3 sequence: CAGSLDGVGYTF. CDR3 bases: TGTGCCGGCAGCTTAGACGGGGTCGGCTACACTTTC. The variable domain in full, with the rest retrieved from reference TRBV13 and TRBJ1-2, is AAGVIQSPRHLIKEKRETATLKCYPIPRHDTVYWYQQGPGQDPQFLISFYEKMQSDKGSIPDRFSAQQFSDYHSELNMSSLELGDSALYFCAGSLDGVGYTFGSGTRLTVV.

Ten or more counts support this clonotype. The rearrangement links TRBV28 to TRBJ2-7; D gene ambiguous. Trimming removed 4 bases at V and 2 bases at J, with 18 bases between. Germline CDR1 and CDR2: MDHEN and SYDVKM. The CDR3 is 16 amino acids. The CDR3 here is CASSSIVIGRPYEQYF. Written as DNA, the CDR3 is TGTGCCAGCAGTTCCATTGTAATCGGACGGCCCTACGAGCAGTACTTC.

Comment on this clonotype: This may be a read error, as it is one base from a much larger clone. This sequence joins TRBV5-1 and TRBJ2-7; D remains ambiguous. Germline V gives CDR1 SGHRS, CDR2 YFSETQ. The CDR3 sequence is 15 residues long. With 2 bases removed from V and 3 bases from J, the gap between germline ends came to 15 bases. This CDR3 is CASSFNRVAYYEQYF. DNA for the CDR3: TGCGCCAGCAGCTTTAATAGAGTGGCCTACTACGAGCAGTACTTC.

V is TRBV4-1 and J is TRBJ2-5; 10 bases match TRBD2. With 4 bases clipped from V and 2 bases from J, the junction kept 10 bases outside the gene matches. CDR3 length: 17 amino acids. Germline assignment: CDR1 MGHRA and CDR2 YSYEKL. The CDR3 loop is CASSPSGLAGVQETQYF. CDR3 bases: TGCGCCAGCAGCCCATCGGGCCTAGCGGGGGTACAAGAGACCCAGTACTTC.

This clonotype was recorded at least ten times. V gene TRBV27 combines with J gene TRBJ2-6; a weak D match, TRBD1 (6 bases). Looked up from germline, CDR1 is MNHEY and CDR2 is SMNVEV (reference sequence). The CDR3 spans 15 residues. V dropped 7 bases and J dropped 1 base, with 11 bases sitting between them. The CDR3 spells CASTNRVSGANVLTF. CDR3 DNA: TGTGCCAGCACAAACAGGGTTTCTGGGGCCAACGTCCTGACTTTC.

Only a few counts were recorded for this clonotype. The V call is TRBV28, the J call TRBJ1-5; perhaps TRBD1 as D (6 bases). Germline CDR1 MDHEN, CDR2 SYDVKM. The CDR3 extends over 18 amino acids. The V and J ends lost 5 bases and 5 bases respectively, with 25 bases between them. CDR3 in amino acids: CASSNPRTVTKGYQPQHF. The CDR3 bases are TGTGCCAGCAGTAACCCCCGGACAGTCACAAAGGGGTATCAGCCCCAGCATTTT.

CDR3 sequence: CASRGGVYSNQPQHF. In DNA, the CDR3 is TGTGCCAGTAGGGGTGGAGTTTATAGCAATCAGCCCCAGCATTTT. The rearrangement links TRBV19 to TRBJ1-5; no clear D gene. Germline V gene lookup returns CDR1 LNHDA and CDR2 SQIVND (reference sequence). V was pared by 6 bases and J by 0 bases, with 12 bases between. The CDR3 sequence is 15 residues long.

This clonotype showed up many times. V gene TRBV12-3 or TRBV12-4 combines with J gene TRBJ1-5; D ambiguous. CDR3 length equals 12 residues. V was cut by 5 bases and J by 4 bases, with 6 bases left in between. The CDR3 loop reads CASSPKNQPQHF. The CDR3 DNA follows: TGTGCCAGCAGTCCCAAAAATCAGCCCCAGCATTTT.

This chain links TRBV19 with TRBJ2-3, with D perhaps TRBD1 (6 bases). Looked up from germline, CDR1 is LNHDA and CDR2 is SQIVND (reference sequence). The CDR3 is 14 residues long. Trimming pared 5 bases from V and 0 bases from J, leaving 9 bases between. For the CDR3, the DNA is TGTGCCAGTAGTGCGGACAGTAGCACAGATACGCAGTATTTT. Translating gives CASSADSSTDTQYF. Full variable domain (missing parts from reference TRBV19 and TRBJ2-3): DGGITQSPKYLFRKEGQNVTLSCEQNLNHDAMYWYRQDPGQGLRLIYYSQIVNDFQKGDIAEGYSVSREKKESFPLTVTSAQKNPTAFYLCASSADSSTDTQYFGPGTRLTVL.

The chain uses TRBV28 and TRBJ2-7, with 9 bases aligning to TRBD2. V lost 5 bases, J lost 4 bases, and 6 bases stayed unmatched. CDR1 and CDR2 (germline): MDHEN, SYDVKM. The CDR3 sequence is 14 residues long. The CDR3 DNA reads TGTGCCAGCAGTCAACTAGCGGGCTATTACGAGCAGTACTTC. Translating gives CASSQLAGYYEQYF. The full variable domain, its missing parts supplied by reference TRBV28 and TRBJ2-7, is DVKVTQSSRYLVKRTGEKVFLECVQDMDHENMFWYRQDPGLGLRLIYFSYDVKMKEKGDIPEGYSVSREKKERFSLILESASTNQTSMYLCASSQLAGYYEQYFGPGTRLTVT.

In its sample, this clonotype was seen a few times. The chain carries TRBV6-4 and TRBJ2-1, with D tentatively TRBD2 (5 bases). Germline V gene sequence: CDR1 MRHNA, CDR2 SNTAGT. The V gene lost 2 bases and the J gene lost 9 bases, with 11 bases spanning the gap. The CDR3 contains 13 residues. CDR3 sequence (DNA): TGTGCCAGCAGTGACGTCCCCGCGGGTGAGCAGTTCTTC. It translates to CASSDVPAGEQFF.

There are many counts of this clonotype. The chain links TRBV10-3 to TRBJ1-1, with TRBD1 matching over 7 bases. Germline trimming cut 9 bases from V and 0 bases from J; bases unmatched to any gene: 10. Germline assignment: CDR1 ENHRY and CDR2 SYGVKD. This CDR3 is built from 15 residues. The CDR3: CAIARQGGMNTEAFF. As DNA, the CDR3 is TGTGCCATAGCCAGACAGGGAGGCATGAACACTGAAGCTTTCTTT.

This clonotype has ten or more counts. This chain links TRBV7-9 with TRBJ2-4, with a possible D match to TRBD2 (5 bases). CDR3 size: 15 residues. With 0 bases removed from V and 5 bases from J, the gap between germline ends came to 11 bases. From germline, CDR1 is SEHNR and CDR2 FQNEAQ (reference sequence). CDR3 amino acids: CASSLAPRAENIQYF. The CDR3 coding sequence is TGTGCCAGCAGCTTAGCCCCGCGGGCAGAAAACATTCAGTACTTC.

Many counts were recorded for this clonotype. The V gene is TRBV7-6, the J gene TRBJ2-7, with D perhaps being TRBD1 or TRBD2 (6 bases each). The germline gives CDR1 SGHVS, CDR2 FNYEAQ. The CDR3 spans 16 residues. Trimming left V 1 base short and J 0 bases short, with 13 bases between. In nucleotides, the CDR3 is TGTGCCAGCAGCTTAGACGGGGGCCCGAGCTCCTACGAGCAGTACTTC. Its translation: CASSLDGGPSSYEQYF.

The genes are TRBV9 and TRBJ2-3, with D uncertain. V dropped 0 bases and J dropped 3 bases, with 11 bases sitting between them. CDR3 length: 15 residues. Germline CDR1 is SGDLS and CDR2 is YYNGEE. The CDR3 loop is CASSVGWASTDTQYF. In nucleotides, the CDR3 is TGTGCCAGCAGCGTAGGCTGGGCCTCGACAGATACGCAGTATTTT.

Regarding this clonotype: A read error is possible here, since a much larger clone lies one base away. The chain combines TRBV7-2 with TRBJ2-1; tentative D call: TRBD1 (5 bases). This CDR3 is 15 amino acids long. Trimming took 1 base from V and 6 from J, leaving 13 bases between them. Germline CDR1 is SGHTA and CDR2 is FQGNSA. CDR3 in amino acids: CASSLGPTVCNEQFF. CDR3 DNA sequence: TGTGCCAGCAGCTTAGGCCCGACAGTCTGCAATGAGCAGTTCTTC.

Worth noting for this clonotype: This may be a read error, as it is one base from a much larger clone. The CDR3 DNA follows: TGTGCCAGCAGCTTGACACGCGGGAGTCAAGGGACCCAGTACTTC. Protein product: CASSLTRGSQGTQYF. The rearrangement joins TRBV7-9 to TRBJ2-5, with 7 bases matching TRBD2. Per the germline V gene, CDR1 is SEHNR and CDR2 is FQNEAQ (reference sequence). This CDR3 region has 15 residues.

The CDR3, as DNA: TGTGCCAGCAGTCCTGTCAGGGGGGAGATGAACACTGAAGCTTTCTTT. This codes for CASSPVRGEMNTEAFF. This sequence joins TRBV12-3 or TRBV12-4 and TRBJ1-1; 7 nucleotides line up with TRBD1. The CDR3 spans 16 residues. With 5 bases clipped from V and 0 bases from J, the junction kept 9 bases outside the gene matches.

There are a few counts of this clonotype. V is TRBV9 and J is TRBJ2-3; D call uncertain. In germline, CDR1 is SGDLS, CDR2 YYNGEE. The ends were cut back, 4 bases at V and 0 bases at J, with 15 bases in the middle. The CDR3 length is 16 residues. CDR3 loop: CASSMLERSSTDTQYF. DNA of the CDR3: TGTGCCAGCAGCATGTTGGAGCGCTCTAGCACAGATACGCAGTATTTT.

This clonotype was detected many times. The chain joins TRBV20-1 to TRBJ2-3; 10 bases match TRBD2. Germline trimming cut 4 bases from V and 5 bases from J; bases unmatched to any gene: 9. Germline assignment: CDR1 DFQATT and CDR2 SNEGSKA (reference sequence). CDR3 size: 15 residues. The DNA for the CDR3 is TGCAGTGCTATCGAGCGGGAGGGCCTGGTAGATACGCAGTATTTT. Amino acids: CSAIEREGLVDTQYF.

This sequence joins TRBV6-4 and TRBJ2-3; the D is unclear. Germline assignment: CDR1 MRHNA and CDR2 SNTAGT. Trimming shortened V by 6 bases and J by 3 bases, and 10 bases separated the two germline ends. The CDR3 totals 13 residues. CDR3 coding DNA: TGTGCCAGCAGCGCCCCTGGGACAGATACGCAGTATTTT. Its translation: CASSAPGTDTQYF.

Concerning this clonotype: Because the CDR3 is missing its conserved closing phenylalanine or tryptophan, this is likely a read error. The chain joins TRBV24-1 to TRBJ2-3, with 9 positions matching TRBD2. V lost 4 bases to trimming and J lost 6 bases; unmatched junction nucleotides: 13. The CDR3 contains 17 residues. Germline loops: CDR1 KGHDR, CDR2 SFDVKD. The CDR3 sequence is CATSEAGLAGILDTQYL. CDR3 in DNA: TGTGCCACCAGTGAGGCTGGGCTAGCGGGAATATTGGATACGCAGTATCTT.

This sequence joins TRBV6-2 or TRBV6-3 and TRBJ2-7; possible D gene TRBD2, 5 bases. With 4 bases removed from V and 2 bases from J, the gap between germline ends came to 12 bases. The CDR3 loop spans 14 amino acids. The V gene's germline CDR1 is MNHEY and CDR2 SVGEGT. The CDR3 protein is CASSFGSSTYEQYF. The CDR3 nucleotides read TGTGCCAGCAGTTTTGGGAGCAGTACCTACGAGCAGTACTTC.

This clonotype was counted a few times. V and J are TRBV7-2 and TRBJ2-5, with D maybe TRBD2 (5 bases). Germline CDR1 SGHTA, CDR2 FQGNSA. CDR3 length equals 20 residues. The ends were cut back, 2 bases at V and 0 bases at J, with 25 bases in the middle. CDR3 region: CASSLPGKQYRSGDQETQYF. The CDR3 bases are TGTGCCAGCAGCTTACCCGGGAAACAGTACAGAAGCGGAGACCAAGAGACCCAGTACTTC.

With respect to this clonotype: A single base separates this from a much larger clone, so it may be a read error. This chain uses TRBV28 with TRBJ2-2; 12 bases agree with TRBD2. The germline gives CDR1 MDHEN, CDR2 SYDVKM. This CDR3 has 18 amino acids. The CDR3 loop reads CACSLGGLAGPHTGELFF. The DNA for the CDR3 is TGTGCCTGCAGTTTGGGGGGACTAGCGGGCCCTCACACCGGGGAGCTGTTTTTT.

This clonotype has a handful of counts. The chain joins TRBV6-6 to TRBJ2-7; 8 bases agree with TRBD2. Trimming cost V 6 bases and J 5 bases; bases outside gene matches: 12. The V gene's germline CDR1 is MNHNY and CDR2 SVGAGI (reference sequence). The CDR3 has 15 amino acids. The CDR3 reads CASRFFGGGTNEQYF. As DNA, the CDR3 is TGTGCCAGCAGATTCTTCGGGGGGGGAACTAACGAGCAGTACTTC.

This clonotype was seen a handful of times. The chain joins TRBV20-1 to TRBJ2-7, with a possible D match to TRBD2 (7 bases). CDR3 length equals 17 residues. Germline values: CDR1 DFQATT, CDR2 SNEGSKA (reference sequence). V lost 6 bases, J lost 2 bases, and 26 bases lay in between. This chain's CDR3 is CSAPGQPKTGGPYEQYF. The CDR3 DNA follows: TGCAGTGCCCCGGGACAACCGAAGACGGGAGGTCCCTACGAGCAGTACTTC.

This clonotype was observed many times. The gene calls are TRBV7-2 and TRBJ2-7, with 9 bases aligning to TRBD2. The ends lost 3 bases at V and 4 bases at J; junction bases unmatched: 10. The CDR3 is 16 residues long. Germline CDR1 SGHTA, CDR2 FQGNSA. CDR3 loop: CASSFGNAGGRYEQYF. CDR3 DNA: TGTGCCAGCAGCTTTGGTAACGCGGGAGGGAGGTACGAGCAGTACTTC.

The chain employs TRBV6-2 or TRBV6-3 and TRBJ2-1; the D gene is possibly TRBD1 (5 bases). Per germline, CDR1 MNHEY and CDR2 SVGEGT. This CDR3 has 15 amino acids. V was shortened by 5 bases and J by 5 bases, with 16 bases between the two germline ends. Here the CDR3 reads CASSNDRMEHNEQFF. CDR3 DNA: TGTGCCAGCAGTAACGACAGAATGGAACACAATGAGCAGTTCTTC.